Described below is a single T cell receptor beta chain sequence and its context. The antigen is unknown. PCR amplification relied on 60 Vbeta primers (plus 13 Jbeta primers). Only in-frame clones appear in the TCRdb table, and some are missing; sequencing was by immunoSEQ multiplex PCR. The sample has approximately 93,000 clones. These data come from a study of cytomegalovirus exposure and HLA in healthy donors. Study at large: T cells numbering about 179 million yielded more than 100 million unique TCR beta sequences in an earlier analysis. Of all 400 or so donors who were genotyped, roughly 81% belonged to the Caucasian-associated ancestry cluster. Findings of the study overall: Trimming of TCR beta V- and J-genes showed a link, identified in a later analysis, to a missense DCLRE1C variant. Most TCR sequences were uncommon, yet certain public TCRs appeared in many donors.

The TCR sequence derives from a woman in her twenties or thirties in good health and CMV-seronegative. The sequenced sample consisted of PBMCs.

CDR3 sequence (DNA): TGCGCCAGCAGCTCGACAGGGGTCCAAGAGACCCAGTACTTC. As protein: CASSSTGVQETQYF. The V gene is TRBV5-1, the J gene TRBJ2-5; TRBD1 matches 8 bases. With V trimmed by 3 bases and J by 1 base, 2 bases remained unmatched. Looked up from germline, CDR1 is SGHRS and CDR2 is YFSETQ. This CDR3 region has 14 residues.